The 19 T cell receptor beta chains below all came from one sample that was sequenced in a study of blood T cell repertoires in COVID-19. This table comes from immunoSEQ multiplex PCR, and its TCRdb copy is limited to in-frame clones, with some not included. The repertoire holds about 60,000 clones, with around 82% as singletons. The material sequenced was peripheral blood. These receptors all stem from a man aged 60 to 75 with acute or convalescent COVID-19.

This clone came up a few times. The chain carries TRBV24-1 and TRBJ1-4, with TRBD1 identical over 10 bases. The CDR3 covers 15 residues. Looked up from germline, CDR1 is KGHDR and CDR2 is SFDVKD. V dropped 4 bases and J dropped 7; count of bases not matched to a gene: 5. CDR3 sequence: CATSDSGTGVEKLFF. DNA of the CDR3: TGTGCCACCAGTGACTCCGGGACAGGGGTTGAAAAACTGTTTTTT.

This chain links TRBV18 with TRBJ2-1, with 8 bases matching TRBD2. The CDR3 totals 15 residues. Germline V gives CDR1 KGHSH, CDR2 LQKENI. After removal of 4 bases from V and 4 bases from J, the junction contained 6 bases not matched to a gene. Here the CDR3 reads CASSLWRGDYNEQFF. Written as DNA, the CDR3 is TGTGCCAGCTCACTCTGGCGGGGGGATTACAATGAGCAGTTCTTC.

V and J are TRBV11-3 and TRBJ2-3; TRBD2 agrees at 8 bases. Losses at the gene ends were 2 bases for V and 7 bases for J; bases not matched to a gene: 8. The germline V gene encodes CDR1 SGHNT and CDR2 YENEEA. The CDR3 is 15 amino acids. The CDR3 spells CASSLIAGPPNTQYF. CDR3 coding DNA: TGTGCCAGCAGCTTAATAGCGGGGCCCCCGAATACGCAGTATTTT. Supplemented by reference TRBV11-3 and TRBJ2-3, the full variable domain reads EAGVVQSPRYKIIEKKQPVAFWCNPISGHNTLYWYLQNLGQGPELLIRYENEEAVDDSQLPKDRFSAERLKGVDSTLKIQPAELGDSAVYLCASSLIAGPPNTQYFGPGTRLTVL.

The V and J genes are TRBV10-1 and TRBJ1-1; D is ambiguous. The CDR3 contains 12 residues. V was shortened by 2 bases and J by 4 bases, with 5 bases between the two germline ends. Germline values: CDR1 WNHNN, CDR2 SYGVQD (reference sequence). CDR3 region: CASSEEVTEAFF. CDR3 bases: TGCGCCAGCAGTGAGGAGGTCACTGAAGCTTTCTTT.

The chain carries TRBV5-1 and TRBJ2-1; 10 bases fit TRBD2. With 8 bases clipped from V and 3 bases from J, the junction kept 8 bases outside the gene matches. The germline V gene encodes CDR1 SGHRS and CDR2 YFSETQ. This CDR3 spans 15 amino acids. CDR3 bases: TGCGCCAGTACTACTAGCGGGACAATCTACAATGAGCAGTTCTTC. Protein product: CASTTSGTIYNEQFF.

The chain combines TRBV5-1 with TRBJ2-5; D not certain. Deletions cut 0 bases from V and 5 bases from J, with 8 bases between. Germline CDR1 SGHRS, CDR2 YFSETQ. There are 13 residues in the CDR3. The CDR3 DNA sequence: TGCGCCAGCAGCTTGGCCCCACAGGAGACCCAGTACTTC. Protein product: CASSLAPQETQYF.

The V gene is TRBV2, the J gene TRBJ2-7; 8 nucleotides match TRBD1. The V gene's germline CDR1 is SNHLY and CDR2 FYNNEI. The CDR3 consists of 12 residues. The CDR3 spells CAAGGRSYEQYF. The DNA of the CDR3 is TGTGCTGCAGGGGGCAGGTCCTACGAGCAGTACTTC.

The chain carries TRBV7-9 and TRBJ2-3; D is unresolved. The CDR3 is 14 amino acids. The V gene lost 1 base and the J gene lost 5 bases, with 10 bases spanning the gap. Germline CDR1 SEHNR, CDR2 FQNEAQ (reference sequence). The CDR3 region is CASSLGGGGDTQYF. The CDR3 bases are TGTGCCAGCAGCTTAGGTGGCGGCGGAGATACGCAGTATTTT.

CDR3 DNA sequence: TGTGCCAGCAGCTTAGCTCCAGGGGAGAGCGAGACCCAGTACTTC. Amino acids: CASSLAPGESETQYF. The chain employs TRBV7-6 and TRBJ2-5, with D possibly being TRBD1 (6 bases). The CDR3 consists of 15 residues. Germline loops: CDR1 SGHVS, CDR2 FNYEAQ. V dropped 0 bases and J dropped 5 bases, with 13 bases sitting between them.

The chain is built from TRBV7-9 and TRBJ1-6, with D possibly matching TRBD1 (5 bases). Germline V gives CDR1 SEHNR, CDR2 FQNEAQ (reference sequence). The V end lost 2 bases, the J end lost 7 bases, and 15 bases lay between the germline ends. The CDR3 length is 16 residues. The CDR3 region is CASSLLLGLQNSPLHF. CDR3 nucleotides: TGTGCCAGCAGCTTACTCCTGGGACTTCAGAATTCACCCCTCCACTTT.

The chain is built from TRBV4-2 and TRBJ1-4, with 11 bases lining up with TRBD1. CDR3 length: 16 residues. Germline trimming cut 1 base from V and 6 bases from J; bases unmatched to any gene: 4. Germline V lookup: CDR1 LGHNA, CDR2 YNFKEQ. Here the CDR3 reads CASSQGTGGGYEKLFF. CDR3 in DNA: TGTGCCAGCAGCCAAGGGACAGGGGGCGGGTATGAAAAACTGTTTTTT.

This sequence joins TRBV29-1 and TRBJ1-2; D perhaps matches TRBD1 (5 bases). The V gene's germline CDR1 is SQVTM and CDR2 ANQGSEA. Trimming stripped 4 bases from V and 4 bases from J, with 10 bases between. The CDR3 runs to 12 residues. CDR3 protein: CSVGTGGYGYTF. The CDR3 nucleotides are TGCAGCGTTGGGACGGGGGGCTATGGCTACACCTTC.

The V and J genes are TRBV30 and TRBJ1-6; D gene unclear. CDR1 and CDR2 from the germline V gene are GTSNPN and SVGIG (reference sequence). The CDR3 has 17 amino acids. V lost 0 bases and J 10 bases, leaving 22 bases between the germline ends. The CDR3 DNA reads TGTGCCTGGAGTGTACGGGGATCCGGCGCGAGGAGGTCACCCCTCCACTTT. Translation gives CAWSVRGSGARRSPLHF.

This clone was counted between two and nine times. The genes are TRBV5-6 and TRBJ1-1, with D possibly being TRBD1 (5 bases). Germline V CDR1 and CDR2: SGHDT, YYEEEE. This CDR3 spans 15 amino acids. Trimming took off 4 bases at V and 4 bases at J, with 17 bases between the two ends. The DNA for the CDR3 is TGTGCCAGCAGCCCTACGGGGGGGATTGGCACTGAAGCTTTCTTT. Its translation: CASSPTGGIGTEAFF.

The chain has TRBV5-1 and TRBJ2-5; 13 bases are shared with TRBD2. Germline loops: CDR1 SGHRS, CDR2 YFSETQ. Germline trimming cut 4 bases from V and 5 bases from J; bases unmatched to any gene: 5. The CDR3 runs 15 residues. The CDR3 sequence: CASSQLGLAGETQYF. Here the CDR3 DNA reads TGCGCCAGCAGCCAGCTGGGACTAGCGGGGGAGACCCAGTACTTC.

The genes are TRBV10-2 and TRBJ1-1, with 11 bases aligning to TRBD1. CDR1 and CDR2 from the germline V gene are WSHSY and SAAADI. The trim removed 8 bases at V and 4 bases at J, leaving 9 bases unmatched. The CDR3 sequence is 15 residues long. The CDR3 nucleotides read TGCGCCAGCGGGTCCCTGGGGACAGGGGGCACTGAAGCTTTCTTT. Its translation is CASGSLGTGGTEAFF.

Here the CDR3 reads CASSLAEGAGNEQFF. CDR3 DNA: TGCGCCAGCAGCTTGGCGGAGGGGGCGGGTAATGAGCAGTTCTTC. The V gene is TRBV5-1, the J gene TRBJ2-1; D perhaps matches TRBD1 (7 bases). The germline gives CDR1 SGHRS, CDR2 YFSETQ. The CDR3 runs to 15 residues. V lost 0 bases to trimming and J lost 7 bases, with 14 bases between them. Drawing the rest from reference TRBV5-1 and TRBJ2-1, the complete variable domain is KAGVTQTPRYLIKTRGQQVTLSCSPISGHRSVSWYQQTPGQGLQFLFEYFSETQRNKGNFPGRFSGRQFSNSRSEMNVSTLELGDSALYLCASSLAEGAGNEQFFGPGTRLTVL.

V and J are TRBV19 and TRBJ1-1; TRBD1 matches at 9 bases. The CDR3 sequence is 15 residues long. Trimming cost V 4 bases and J 1 base; bases outside gene matches: 4. Germline V gives CDR1 LNHDA, CDR2 SQIVND (reference sequence). In nucleotides, the CDR3 is TGTGCCAGTAGTACCATGGGACAGGGGAACACTGAAGCTTTCTTT. Protein product: CASSTMGQGNTEAFF.

This sequence joins TRBV6-1 and TRBJ2-7; D is possibly TRBD2 (6 bases). CDR3 size: 14 residues. Trimming removed 5 bases from V and 3 bases from J, with 14 bases in between. Germline CDR1 is MNHNS and CDR2 is SASEGT. CDR3 residues: CASSKAGGDYEQYF. CDR3 coding DNA: TGTGCCAGCAGTAAGGCCGGGGGAGACTACGAGCAGTACTTC.